This passage covers 30 T cell receptor beta chains from one sample sequenced in a study of a mutant IDH1 vaccine in newly diagnosed glioma. Assay: immunoSEQ multiplex PCR; the TCRdb copy retains only in-frame clones and omits some. Here the sample spans 40,000 to 55,000 clones, 78% being singletons. These TCRs' antigens remain unknown. Documented time point: week 5, during vaccination. All doses held 300 ug of mutant IDH1 20-mer peptide, with topical imiquimod. The sequencing here drew on PBMCs, taken from a glioma patient whose treatment included an IDH1 peptide vaccine. The source is a man aged 50-60 years with glioma.

The gene calls are TRBV9 and TRBJ1-3; D perhaps matches TRBD1 (5 bases). The V end lost 2 bases, the J end lost 4 bases, and 10 bases lay between the germline ends. The CDR3 contains 14 residues. Germline CDR1 reads SGDLS; CDR2 reads YYNGEE. The CDR3 sequence is CASSVGGVGNTIYF. The CDR3 DNA sequence: TGTGCCAGCAGCGTCGGAGGGGTGGGAAACACCATATATTTT.

The genes are TRBV7-2 and TRBJ1-3; D gene uncertain. The CDR3 loop spans 12 amino acids. The V gene lost 3 bases and the J gene lost 6 bases, with 6 bases spanning the gap. Germline V CDR1 and CDR2: SGHTA, FQGNSA. The CDR3 loop reads CASSFVQNTIYF. The CDR3 region has the DNA TGTGCCAGCAGCTTTGTACAAAACACCATATATTTT.

The chain couples TRBV6-5 to TRBJ2-2; D is perhaps TRBD2 (7 bases). Germline values: CDR1 MNHEY, CDR2 SVGAGI. V was trimmed by 0 bases and J by 7 bases, leaving 9 bases between them. This CDR3 region has 14 residues. CDR3 sequence: CASSYSRGGGELFF. The CDR3 coding sequence is TGTGCCAGCAGTTACTCGAGGGGGGGCGGGGAGCTGTTTTTT.

The sample holds a few counts of this clone. This chain uses TRBV2 with TRBJ1-5, with D possibly TRBD1 on 6 matching bases. Trimming pared 11 bases from V and 5 bases from J, leaving 16 bases between. The CDR3 extends over 13 amino acids. The V gene's germline CDR1 is SNHLY and CDR2 FYNNEI. The CDR3 loop is CASLRDTDQPQHF. The CDR3 nucleotides read TGTGCCTCCTTAAGGGACACAGATCAGCCCCAGCATTTT. Looking up the rest from reference TRBV2 and TRBJ1-5 gives the full variable domain: EPEVTQTPSHQVTQMGQEVILRCVPISNHLYFYWYRQILGQKVEFLVSFYNNEISEKSEIFDDQFSVERPDGSNFTLKIRSTKLEDSAMYFCASLRDTDQPQHFGDGTRLSIL.

Only a few counts were recorded for this clone. The rearrangement joins TRBV5-1 to TRBJ2-7, with TRBD1 identical over 7 bases. The CDR3 is 14 residues long. Unmatched junction bases numbered 7, after V lost 4 bases and J lost 3 bases. Germline loops: CDR1 SGHRS, CDR2 YFSETQ. CDR3 sequence: CASSDEGALYEQYF. In DNA, the CDR3 is TGCGCCAGCAGCGACGAGGGGGCCCTCTACGAGCAGTACTTC. Complete variable domain (other parts from reference TRBV5-1 and TRBJ2-7): KAGVTQTPRYLIKTRGQQVTLSCSPISGHRSVSWYQQTPGQGLQFLFEYFSETQRNKGNFPGRFSGRQFSNSRSEMNVSTLELGDSALYLCASSDEGALYEQYFGPGTRLTVT.

This clone was recorded a few times. This chain connects TRBV5-1 to TRBJ2-1; 9 bases are shared with TRBD1. The J segment lost 4 bases and the V segment lost 6 bases, leaving 8 bases of the junction unmatched. CDR3 length: 15 residues. The germline gives CDR1 SGHRS, CDR2 YFSETQ. The CDR3 DNA is TGCGCCAGCACCTCCGGGACAGGGTCTTACAATGAGCAGTTCTTC. As protein: CASTSGTGSYNEQFF.

The chain has TRBV7-9 and TRBJ2-1; D is possibly TRBD1 (6 bases). Per the germline V gene, CDR1 is SEHNR and CDR2 is FQNEAQ (reference sequence). The V gene lost 5 bases and the J gene lost 10 bases, with 12 bases spanning the gap. The CDR3 contains 12 residues. CDR3 nucleotides: TGTGCCAGCAGCCAGCAGGGGATCGAGCAGTTCTTC. Translation gives CASSQQGIEQFF.

The table lists this clone with a count of one. The chain employs TRBV29-1 and TRBJ2-1, with D possibly matching TRBD2 (6 bases). Germline assignment: CDR1 SQVTM and CDR2 ANQGSEA. V was pared by 5 bases and J by 6 bases, with 17 bases between. CDR3 size: 14 residues. The CDR3 sequence is CSVQRRELGNEQFF. The CDR3 DNA reads as TGCAGCGTTCAGAGGCGGGAATTAGGCAATGAGCAGTTCTTC.

CDR3 sequence: CASSLLSGEETQYF. The CDR3 nucleotides read TGCGCCAGCAGCTTGTTGAGCGGGGAGGAGACCCAGTACTTC. This sequence joins TRBV5-1 and TRBJ2-5; 7 bases align to TRBD2. V trimming: 1 base; J trimming: 5 bases; junction bases outside the gene matches: 5. This CDR3 is 14 amino acids long. The germline gives CDR1 SGHRS, CDR2 YFSETQ.

The gene calls are TRBV10-3 and TRBJ2-7; 9 positions agree with TRBD1. The CDR3 sequence is 15 residues long. CDR1 and CDR2 (germline): ENHRY, SYGVKD. The trim removed 3 bases at V and 6 bases at J, leaving 9 bases unmatched. CDR3: CAISDLQGASVEQYF. The DNA of the CDR3 is TGTGCCATCAGTGACCTACAGGGGGCTAGTGTCGAGCAGTACTTC.

By sample fraction, this clone is medium-sized. The chain links TRBV27 to TRBJ1-5, with D perhaps TRBD1 (5 bases). V was pared by 8 bases and J by 7 bases, with 6 bases between. The CDR3 sequence is 10 residues long. Germline CDR1 and CDR2: MNHEY and SMNVEV (reference sequence). The CDR3 DNA reads as TGTGCCAGCGGGGCACAGCCCCAGCATTTT. Protein product: CASGAQPQHF.

This clone turned up a few times. The chain carries TRBV19 and TRBJ1-1; perhaps TRBD1 as D (6 bases). Deletions cut 8 bases from V and 4 bases from J, with 14 bases between. CDR3 length equals 13 residues. CDR1 and CDR2 (germline): LNHDA, SQIVND (reference sequence). As DNA, the CDR3 is TGTGCCAGTGGACAGACTTCTCCCACTGAAGCTTTCTTT. The encoded protein is CASGQTSPTEAFF.

The CDR3 here is CASSSQGPDTQYF. DNA for the CDR3: TGTGCCAGTAGTTCACAGGGCCCAGATACGCAGTATTTT. The V call is TRBV19, the J call TRBJ2-3, with D tentatively TRBD1 (6 bases). CDR1 and CDR2 (germline): LNHDA, SQIVND (reference sequence). Trimming shortened V by 5 bases and J by 4 bases, and 10 bases separated the two germline ends. The CDR3 length is 13 residues. Full variable domain (remainder filled in from reference TRBV19 and TRBJ2-3): DGGITQSPKYLFRKEGQNVTLSCEQNLNHDAMYWYRQDPGQGLRLIYYSQIVNDFQKGDIAEGYSVSREKKESFPLTVTSAQKNPTAFYLCASSSQGPDTQYFGPGTRLTVL.

The chain couples TRBV9 to TRBJ1-6; 7 bases match TRBD1. V was clipped by 3 bases and J by 6 bases; unmatched bases: 6. Germline V gives CDR1 SGDLS, CDR2 YYNGEE. This CDR3 region has 15 residues. The CDR3: CASSAQQGTNSPLHF. DNA for the CDR3: TGTGCCAGCAGCGCTCAACAGGGGACTAATTCACCCCTCCACTTT.

The chain has TRBV18 and TRBJ1-2; tentative D call: TRBD1 (6 bases). This CDR3 comprises 15 residues. Deletions cut 2 bases from V and 6 bases from J, with 16 bases between. Germline V gene sequence: CDR1 KGHSH, CDR2 LQKENI. In DNA form, the CDR3 reads TGTGCCAGCTCACCATACAACAGGGATTCGAATGGCTACACCTTC. It is translated as CASSPYNRDSNGYTF.

V usage is TRBV6-5 and J usage is TRBJ2-7; D might be TRBD2 (6 bases). Germline assignment: CDR1 MNHEY and CDR2 SVGAGI. The CDR3 is 14 residues long. V was cut by 5 bases and J by 0 bases, with 11 bases left in between. The CDR3 DNA sequence: TGTGCCAGCAGTCTAGCGAGGAGCTCCTACGAGCAGTACTTC. It codes for CASSLARSSYEQYF.

As regards this clone: Relative to the germline gene, one junction end is altered; a read error may explain this. The rearrangement links TRBV7-9 to TRBJ1-4; D is perhaps TRBD1 (6 bases). The CDR3 spans 10 residues. In germline, CDR1 is SEHNR, CDR2 FQNEAQ (reference sequence). Here the CDR3 reads CASSFRQDLF. CDR3 sequence (DNA): TGTGCCAGCAGCTTTCGACAGGATCTATTT.

The chain couples TRBV4-2 to TRBJ2-3; D not resolved. This CDR3 region has 14 residues. Germline V gene sequence: CDR1 LGHNA, CDR2 YNFKEQ. V was pared by 0 bases and J by 2 bases, with 6 bases between. Here the CDR3 reads CASSQENPTDTQYF. The CDR3, as DNA: TGTGCCAGCAGCCAAGAGAATCCCACAGATACGCAGTATTTT.

The CDR3 bases are TGCGCCAGCTCCTCGACCGGACAGATCTATGGCTACACCTTC. As protein: CASSSTGQIYGYTF. This sequence joins TRBV10-2 and TRBJ1-2; D is perhaps TRBD1 (6 bases). The V gene's germline CDR1 is WSHSY and CDR2 SAAADI. This CDR3 region has 14 residues. V was shortened by 8 bases and J by 4 bases, with 17 bases between the two germline ends.

V and J are TRBV6-6 and TRBJ2-2; tentatively, D is TRBD2 (6 bases). This CDR3 is 14 amino acids long. The germline V gene has CDR1 MNHNY and CDR2 SVGAGI (reference sequence). V was pared by 6 bases and J by 2 bases, with 10 bases between. The CDR3 protein is CASRVGGNTGELFF. CDR3 nucleotides: TGTGCCAGCAGGGTCGGGGGTAACACCGGGGAGCTGTTTTTT.

The genes are TRBV30 and TRBJ2-5; 15 bases align to TRBD2. The CDR3 runs to 13 residues. V trimming: 8 bases; J trimming: 5 bases; junction bases outside the gene matches: 3. Germline CDR1 is GTSNPN and CDR2 is SVGIG (reference sequence). The CDR3 bases are TGTGCCCGCGGACTAGCGGGGGGGGAGACCCAGTACTTC. Protein sequence: CARGLAGGETQYF.

This chain joins TRBV9 and TRBJ2-2, with no clear D. V lost 3 bases and J 3 bases, leaving 12 bases between the germline ends. The CDR3 consists of 15 residues. Germline lookup yields CDR1 SGDLS and CDR2 YYNGEE. The CDR3: CASSASSRDTGELFF. CDR3 nucleotide sequence: TGTGCCAGCAGCGCGAGTTCTCGGGACACCGGGGAGCTGTTTTTT. Full variable domain (rest looked up from reference TRBV9 and TRBJ2-2): DSGVTQTPKHLITATGQRVTLRCSPRSGDLSVYWYQQSLDQGLQFLIQYYNGEERAKGNILERFSAQQFPDLHSELNLSSLELGDSALYFCASSASSRDTGELFFGEGSRLTVL.

This rearrangement joins TRBV7-8 to TRBJ2-3, with no clear D. V dropped 1 base and J dropped 2 bases, with 7 bases sitting between them. In germline, CDR1 is SGHVS, CDR2 FQNEAQ. This CDR3 comprises 14 residues. CDR3 sequence: CASSLEGFTDTQYF. The CDR3 bases are TGTGCCAGCAGCTTAGAAGGATTCACAGATACGCAGTATTTT.

V usage is TRBV6-5 and J usage is TRBJ2-3; D gene unclear. The CDR3 runs 13 residues. The germline V gene has CDR1 MNHEY and CDR2 SVGAGI. The V end lost 3 bases, the J end lost 1 base, and 5 bases lay between the germline ends. Written as DNA, the CDR3 is TGTGCCAGCAGTTATACGCGCACAGATACGCAGTATTTT. Protein sequence: CASSYTRTDTQYF.

The J gene is TRBJ1-2, the V gene TRBV7-2; 8 nucleotides line up with TRBD1. The CDR3 totals 14 residues. The germline V gene encodes CDR1 SGHTA and CDR2 FQGNSA. Unmatched junction bases numbered 5, after V lost 3 bases and J lost 5 bases. The CDR3 DNA sequence: TGTGCCAGCAGCTTCCCTACAGGGGGGTATGGCTACACCTTC. Translation: CASSFPTGGYGYTF.

This rearrangement joins TRBV7-9 to TRBJ1-3, with D possibly TRBD1 on 5 matching bases. The CDR3 contains 16 residues. Looked up from germline, CDR1 is SEHNR and CDR2 is FQNEAQ (reference sequence). The V end was cut by 0 bases, the J end by 0 bases, with 9 bases between. The CDR3 reads CASSLAITGSGNTIYF. For the CDR3, the DNA is TGTGCCAGCAGCTTAGCGATCACAGGCTCTGGAAACACCATATATTTT.

In this sample, this clone turned up a few times. V is TRBV10-3 and J is TRBJ1-2; tentative D call: TRBD1 (6 bases). Germline V lookup: CDR1 ENHRY, CDR2 SYGVKD. V was clipped by 2 bases and J by 8 bases, with 15 bases between them. The CDR3 totals 14 residues. CDR3 nucleotide sequence: TGTGCCATCAGTGAGACCGGGGGCAGGAGCGGCTACACCTTC. It specifies CAISETGGRSGYTF.

The chain uses TRBV5-5 and TRBJ1-1; maybe TRBD1 (5 bases). CDR1 is SGHKS, CDR2 YYEKEE, per germline (reference sequence). The CDR3 has 15 amino acids. The ends were cut back, 4 bases at V and 8 bases at J, with 21 bases in the middle. The CDR3 DNA follows: TGTGCCAGCAGCGGGGAGGGGCACAGCTCCCGGGAAGCTTTCTTT. Translating it yields CASSGEGHSSREAFF.

This clone has more than one count but fewer than ten. The rearrangement links TRBV27 to TRBJ1-1, with no clear D. Trimming left V 2 bases short and J 4 bases short, with 8 bases between. CDR1 MNHEY and CDR2 SMNVEV come from the germline V gene (reference sequence). The CDR3 consists of 13 residues. CDR3 residues: CASSLPGITEAFF. For the CDR3, the DNA is TGTGCCAGCAGTTTACCTGGGATCACTGAAGCTTTCTTT.

V gene TRBV7-8 combines with J gene TRBJ1-4, with D uncertain. V lost 3 bases, J lost 4 bases, and 9 bases lay in between. Looked up from germline, CDR1 is SGHVS and CDR2 is FQNEAQ. This CDR3 contains 14 residues. CDR3 coding DNA: TGTGCCAGCAGCTTGGCAGAGATTAATGAAAAACTGTTTTTT. It translates to CASSLAEINEKLFF.